This TCR beta chain was sequenced for a study of T cells in localized non-small cell lung cancer. The CDR3 loop spans 18 amino acids. V lost 3 bases, J lost 0 bases, and 20 bases lay in between. Germline V gives CDR1 SGHTA, CDR2 FQGNSA. Study-level points and caveats: Because only a single region of the tumor was sequenced, heterogeneity remains possible. Adjacent lung was found to contain a median roughly 50 of the top 100 tumor clones. Uninvolved adjacent lung showed peak T cell clonality, exceeding tumor. Those with higher blood T cell density had longer overall survival.

On this clone itself: The antigen remains unidentified.

Profiled with immunoSEQ multiplex PCR; TCRdb holds only in-frame clones, not every one. The data contain 70,000 to 100,000 clones, 70% to 90% of them seen just once; the ten biggest clones take up 8% to 10%. This chain connects TRBV7-2 to TRBJ1-2; perhaps TRBD1 as D (5 bases). This clonotype was sampled from a female donor of 60 years or more with stage I lung adenocarcinoma. Sequenced here: peripheral blood, sampled before any cancer treatment. CDR3 amino acids: CASSLDRDYQLANYGYTF. Written as DNA, the CDR3 is TGTGCCAGCAGCTTGGATAGGGACTACCAGTTAGCTAACTATGGCTACACCTTC. The full variable domain, rest sourced from reference TRBV7-2 and TRBJ1-2, is GAGVSQSPSNKVTEKGKDVELRCDPISGHTALYWYRQSLGQGLEFLIYFQGNSAPDKSGLPSDRFSAERTGGSVSTLTIQRTQQEDSAVYLCASSLDRDYQLANYGYTFGSGTRLTVV.